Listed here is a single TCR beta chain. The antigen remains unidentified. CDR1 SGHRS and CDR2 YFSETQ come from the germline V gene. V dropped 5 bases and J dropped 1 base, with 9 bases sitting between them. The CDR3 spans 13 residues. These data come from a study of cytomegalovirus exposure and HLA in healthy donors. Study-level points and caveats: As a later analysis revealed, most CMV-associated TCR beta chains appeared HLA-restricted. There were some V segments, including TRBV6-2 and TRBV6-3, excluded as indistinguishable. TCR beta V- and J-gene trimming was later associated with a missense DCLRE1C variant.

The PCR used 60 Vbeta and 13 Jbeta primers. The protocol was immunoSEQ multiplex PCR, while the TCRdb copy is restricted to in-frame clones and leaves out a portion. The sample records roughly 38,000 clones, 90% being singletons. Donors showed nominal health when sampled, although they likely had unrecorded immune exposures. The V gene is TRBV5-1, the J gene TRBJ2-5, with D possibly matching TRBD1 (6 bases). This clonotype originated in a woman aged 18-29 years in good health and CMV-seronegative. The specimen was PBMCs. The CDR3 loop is CASSDRFQETQYF. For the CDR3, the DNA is TGCGCCAGCAGTGACAGGTTCCAAGAGACCCAGTACTTC.